The subject of this entry is one T cell receptor beta chain. This clone was seen a handful of times. Its antigen remains unidentified. No quality values exist for individual bases; no much larger clone is one base distant. Relative to germline, V is missing 8 bases and J is missing 0 bases, with 12 bases of the junction outside any gene match. The germline V gene supplies CDR1 SGHTA and CDR2 FQGNSA. The CDR3 covers 18 residues, taking in both the cysteine and the phenylalanine. The CDR3 DNA has 54 bases and is translated from base 1. Repertoires were sampled repeatedly over the course of chemoradiotherapy so that clonal expansion in the tumor microenvironment could be followed. These data belong to a study of chemoradiotherapy in HPV16-positive cancers (dated by TCRdb to between 2021 and 2022). About the full investigation: Using functional T-cell assays on cells from a couple of HPV16-positive patients, the researchers defined candidate HPV-specific T-cell clones and common TCR motifs. The study asked whether T-cell immunity to the HPV oncoproteins E6 and E7 changes during chemoradiotherapy and whether this immunity affects survival. Next, the candidate HPV-specific TCRs and motifs were followed in TCR repertoires from about 90 patients with HPV-related cancers. The research as a whole found: In HPV16-positive patients, expansion of HPV-responsive T cells during chemoradiotherapy was found to be associated with improved recurrence-free survival. Only two HPV16-positive patients were used to derive the functional definition of HPV-specific T cells, and the survival association was reported for HPV16-positive patients. Expansion of candidate HPV-specific clones and E7-related TCR motifs was observed in the tumor microenvironment during treatment, whereas no such expansion was observed for non-HPV-specific T cells.

Libraries were made using the immunoSEQ multiplex PCR assay. TCRdb took over this immuneACCESS table, retaining in-frame rearrangements with V and J assigned. Such tables are incomplete; in checked studies, under half of the missing clones stem from an unresolved V gene, and the remainder is unexplained. This sample gives fewer than 40,000 clones in total; around 93% of them show up just once. Of the sample, 3.5% to 4% falls within the top ten clones. The receptor was derived from a human donor with HPV-associated anogenital cancer. Here the sequenced sample was blood, taken from a patient who underwent chemoradiotherapy. In this chain, TRBV7-2 is recombined with TRBJ2-1; 11 junctional bases match TRBD2. The CDR3 region reads CASRGASGGLSSYNEQFF. The DNA reads TGTGCCAGCCGCGGGGCTAGCGGGGGGCTTAGCTCCTACAATGAGCAGTTCTTC.